The subject of this entry is one T cell receptor beta chain. This CDR3 has 16 amino acids. Trimming removed 5 bases from V and 1 base from J; junction bases left unmatched: 7. Per germline, CDR1 SGHTA and CDR2 FQGNSA. Libraries were prepared by immunoSEQ multiplex PCR; TCRdb keeps only in-frame clonotypes and omits some of them. Among roughly 300,000 clones listed, approximately 91% were seen once. These data are taken from a study of blood T cell repertoires in COVID-19. Across the study: PBMCs, B-cell-depleted T cells, or T cells provided the cDNA or gDNA that made up the material.

The chain uses TRBV7-2 and TRBJ1-2; TRBD1 matches at 10 bases. The sequence came from a woman in her forties with acute COVID-19. Material for sequencing was PBMCs or T cells enriched from blood (not recorded which). The CDR3, as DNA: TGTGCCAGCAGCCCCGACAGGGGGCGCCGTAACTATGGCTACACCTTC. Protein: CASSPDRGRRNYGYTF.